The clone carrying this TCR beta chain was seen more than once but under ten times. What it binds is unknown. This entry belongs to a study of T cell repertoires in cytomegalovirus infection. Whole-study context: Recently identified HLA-C-restricted CMV epitopes and well-studied HLA-B-restricted CMV epitopes were used by the study. Signatures in public TCR beta sequences pointed to both CMV infection and matching HLA type. Overall study findings and caveats: In two of eight donors, the top clonotype was HLA-C-restricted CMV-specific. Of the TCR beta families, the public ones yielded a cumulative frequency that identified carriers of CMV plus the relevant HLA.

Germline V gene data show CDR1 as SGHDN and CDR2 as FVKESK. The CDR3 sequence is 14 residues long. V shed 0 bases and J shed 7 bases, with 9 bases lying between them. TCRdb called the reads again in MiXCR, with one record for every CDR3 protein. The profile shows roughly 500,000 distinct CDR3 sequences, roughly a third of them singletons. The sample in question was cultured PBMCs, obtained from culture after CMV antigen stimulation. This receptor was identified in a human donor in good health (CMV status not recorded). Some clones in this sample may be carry-over from other donors' samples. This chain joins TRBV14 and TRBJ2-2; D is uncertain. CDR3 in DNA: TGTGCCAGCAGCCAAGATTTTGGGGTCGGGGAGCTGTTTTTT. It specifies CASSQDFGVGELFF.